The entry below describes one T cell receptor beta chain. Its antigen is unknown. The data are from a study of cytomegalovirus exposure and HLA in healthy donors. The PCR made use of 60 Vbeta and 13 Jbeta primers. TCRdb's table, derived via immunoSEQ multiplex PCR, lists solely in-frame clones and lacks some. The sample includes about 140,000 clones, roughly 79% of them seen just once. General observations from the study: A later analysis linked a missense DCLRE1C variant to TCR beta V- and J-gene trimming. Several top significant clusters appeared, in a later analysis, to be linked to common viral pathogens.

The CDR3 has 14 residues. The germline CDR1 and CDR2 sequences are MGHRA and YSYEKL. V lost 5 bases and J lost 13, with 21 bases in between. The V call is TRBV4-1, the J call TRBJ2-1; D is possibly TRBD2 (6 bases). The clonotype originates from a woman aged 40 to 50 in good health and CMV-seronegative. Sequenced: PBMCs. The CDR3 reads CASSFQGLSVGQFF. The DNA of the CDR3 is TGCGCCAGCAGCTTCCAGGGACTTAGCGTAGGACAGTTCTTC.